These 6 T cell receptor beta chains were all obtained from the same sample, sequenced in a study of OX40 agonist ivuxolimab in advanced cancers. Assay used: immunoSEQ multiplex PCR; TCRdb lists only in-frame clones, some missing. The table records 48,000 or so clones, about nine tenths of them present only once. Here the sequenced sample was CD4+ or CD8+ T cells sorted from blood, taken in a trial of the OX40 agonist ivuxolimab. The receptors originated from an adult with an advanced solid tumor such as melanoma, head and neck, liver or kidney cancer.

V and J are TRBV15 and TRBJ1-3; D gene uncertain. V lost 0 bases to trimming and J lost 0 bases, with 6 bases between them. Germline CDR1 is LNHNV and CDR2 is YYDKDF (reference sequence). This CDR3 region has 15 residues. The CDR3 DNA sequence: TGTGCCACCAGCAGAGATCGAGTCTCTGGAAACACCATATATTTT. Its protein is CATSRDRVSGNTIYF.

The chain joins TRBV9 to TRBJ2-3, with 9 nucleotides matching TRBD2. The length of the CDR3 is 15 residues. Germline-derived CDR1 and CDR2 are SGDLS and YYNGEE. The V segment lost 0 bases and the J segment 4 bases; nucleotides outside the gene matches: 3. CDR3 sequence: CASSVERGGADTQYF. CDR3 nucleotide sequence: TGTGCCAGCAGCGTAGAGCGCGGGGGGGCAGATACGCAGTATTTT.

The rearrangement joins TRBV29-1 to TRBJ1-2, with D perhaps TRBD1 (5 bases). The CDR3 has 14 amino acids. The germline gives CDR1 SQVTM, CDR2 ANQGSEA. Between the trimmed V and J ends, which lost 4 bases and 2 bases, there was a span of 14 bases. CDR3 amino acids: CSVVETRENYGYTF. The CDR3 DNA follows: TGCAGCGTTGTTGAGACCAGGGAGAACTATGGCTACACCTTC.

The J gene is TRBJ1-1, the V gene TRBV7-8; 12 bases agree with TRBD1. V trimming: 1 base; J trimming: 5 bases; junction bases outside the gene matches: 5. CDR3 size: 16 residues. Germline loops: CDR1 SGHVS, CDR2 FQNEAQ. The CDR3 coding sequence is TGTGCCAGCAGCTTAGGGGGACAGGGGGCGGTAACTGAAGCTTTCTTT. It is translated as CASSLGGQGAVTEAFF.

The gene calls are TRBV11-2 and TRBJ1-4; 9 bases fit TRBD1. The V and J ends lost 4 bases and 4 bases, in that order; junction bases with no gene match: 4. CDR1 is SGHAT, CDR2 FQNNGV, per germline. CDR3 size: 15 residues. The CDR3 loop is CASSYRDRDNEKLFF. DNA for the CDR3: TGTGCCAGCAGCTACCGGGACAGGGATAATGAAAAACTGTTTTTT.

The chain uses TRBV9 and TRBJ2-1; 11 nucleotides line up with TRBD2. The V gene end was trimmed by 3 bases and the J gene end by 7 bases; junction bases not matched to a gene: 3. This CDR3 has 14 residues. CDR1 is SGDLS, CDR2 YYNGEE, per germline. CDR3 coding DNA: TGTGCCAGCAGCGGAGGGACTAGCGGTAATGAGCAGTTCTTC. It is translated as CASSGGTSGNEQFF.